This TCR beta chain originates from a study of cytomegalovirus exposure and HLA in healthy donors. Germline lookup yields CDR1 LNHDA and CDR2 SQIVND (reference sequence). The CDR3 contains 11 residues. V was clipped by 5 bases and J by 10 bases, with 9 bases between them. The primer mix had 60 Vbeta and 13 Jbeta primers. Some clones are missing from TCRdb's copy, which holds only in-frame ones; the method was immunoSEQ multiplex PCR. The sample gives 150,000 or so clones, around 80% of which show up once; around 4.4% is in the top ten. This receptor was identified in a woman aged 45-59 years in good health and CMV-seropositive. Sequenced: PBMCs. The chain employs TRBV19 and TRBJ2-1; D perhaps matches TRBD2 (6 bases). CDR3 in amino acids: CASSLGLEQFF. Here the CDR3 DNA reads TGTGCCAGTAGTCTGGGACTGGAGCAGTTCTTC.